This is a list of T cell receptor beta chains from one sample in a study of neurological immune-mediated disorders. TCRdb re-derived calls from the 5' RACE reads in MiXCR, one entry per CDR3 protein. The table has 44,000 or so distinct CDR3 sequences, about 6.3% seen once. Material: CD4+ T cells from blood. The receptor set was obtained from a woman aged 40 to 49 in good health. CDR3s include the opening cysteine and the closing phenylalanine or tryptophan. The D gene is left open where the match is weak. For some rows the clone size is stated as once, few or many, or as a class when expanded; others skip it.

size | D | J | V | CDR3 | DNA
many | TRBD2 | TRBJ2-3 | TRBV29-1 | CSVRVAGGTDTQYF | TGCAGCGTTCGAGTAGCGGGAGGCACAGATACGCAGTATTTT
many | . | TRBJ1-1 | TRBV28 | CASSSIGGVGTEAFF | TGTGCCAGCAGCTCAATCGGGGGGGTTGGCACTGAAGCTTTCTTT
many | . | TRBJ1-5 | TRBV24-1 | CATSDLNQPQHF | TGTGCCACCAGTGATTTGAATCAGCCCCAGCATTTT
many | . | TRBJ2-1 | TRBV20-1 | CSATALNEQFF | TGCAGTGCTACCGCTCTAAATGAGCAGTTCTTC
. | . | TRBJ2-3 | TRBV4-3 | CASSQGSGSDTQYF | TGCGCCAGCAGCCAAGGATCGGGGTCAGATACGCAGTATTTT
many | . | TRBJ1-4 | TRBV7-2 | CASSLVRQKNEKLFF | TGTGCCAGCAGCTTAGTTCGGCAGAAGAATGAAAAACTGTTTTTT
many | . | TRBJ2-7 | TRBV5-5 | CATTKVPPSPPYEQYF | TGTGCCACCACAAAGGTCCCGCCTTCTCCACCCTACGAGCAGTACTTC
many | TRBD1 | TRBJ2-7 | TRBV29-1 | CSADRGGGSEQYF | TGCAGCGCCGACAGGGGGGGAGGAAGTGAGCAGTACTTC
many | . | TRBJ1-5 | TRBV28 | CASSLAGTIQPQHF | TGTGCCAGCAGTCTTGCAGGGACGATTCAGCCCCAGCATTTT
many | . | TRBJ2-6 | TRBV20-1 | CSVLRSGANVLTF | TGCAGTGTTTTGCGCTCTGGGGCCAACGTCCTGACTTTC
many | . | TRBJ2-2 | TRBV5-1 | CASSPGTANTGELFF | TGCGCCAGCAGCCCCGGGACGGCGAACACCGGGGAGCTGTTTTTT
many | . | TRBJ1-6 | TRBV13 | CASSLSLIPSPLHF | TGTGCCAGCAGCTTAAGTTTAATCCCCTCACCCCTCCACTTT
many | TRBD1 | TRBJ2-7 | TRBV5-1 | CASSSAGGNYEQYF | TGCGCCAGCAGCTCTGCAGGGGGCAACTACGAGCAGTACTTC
many | TRBD1 | TRBJ1-6 | TRBV5-1 | CASSLRPPGQGNSPLHF | TGCGCCAGCAGCTTGAGGCCTCCGGGACAGGGGAATTCACCCCTCCACTTT
few | . | TRBJ2-1 | TRBV20-1 | CSARDLASAYNEQFF | TGCAGTGCTAGAGATCTGGCTAGCGCCTACAATGAGCAGTTCTTC
many | . | TRBJ2-5 | TRBV15 | CATSRGLLEGGETQYF | TGTGCCACCAGCAGAGGTTTGCTGGAGGGCGGAGAGACCCAGTACTTC
many | . | TRBJ1-2 | TRBV7-2 | CASSRPGQKSYGYTF | TGTGCCAGCAGCCGACCGGGACAAAAGTCTTATGGCTACACCTTC
many | . | TRBJ1-2 | TRBV10-3 | CAISERDIYGYTF | TGTGCCATCAGTGAAAGGGACATCTATGGCTACACCTTC
many | . | TRBJ1-1 | TRBV6-5 | CASNNQGGGNTEAFF | TGTGCCAGCAATAATCAGGGAGGGGGGAACACTGAAGCTTTCTTT
many | TRBD2 | TRBJ2-1 | TRBV5-1 | CASSAGTSGLEQFF | TGCGCCAGCAGCGCTGGGACTAGCGGGCTTGAGCAGTTCTTC
many | . | TRBJ2-2 | TRBV20-1 | CSARDSGQGAFWDTGELFF | TGCAGTGCTAGAGATTCAGGGCAGGGCGCATTTTGGGACACCGGGGAGCTGTTTTTT
many | TRBD2 | TRBJ2-1 | TRBV5-5 | CASSGNLAGLDNEQFF | TGTGCCAGCAGCGGGAACCTAGCGGGACTAGACAATGAGCAGTTCTTC
few | . | TRBJ2-3 | TRBV19 | CASSIGTTTDTQYF | TGTGCCAGTAGTATAGGGACTACCACAGATACGCAGTATTTT
many | . | TRBJ2-7 | TRBV7-2 | CASSLVSEQYF | TGTGCCAGCAGCTTAGTCTCCGAGCAGTACTTC
many | . | TRBJ2-3 | TRBV18 | CASSPEGKQYF | TGTGCCAGCTCACCGGAGGGTAAGCAGTATTTT
many | . | TRBJ1-1 | TRBV11-2 | CASSVNSLNTEAFF | TGTGCCAGCAGCGTCAACAGTCTGAACACTGAAGCTTTCTTT
many | . | TRBJ1-6 | TRBV29-1 | CSQRQDEGRYNSPLHF | TGCAGCCAACGCCAAGATGAGGGACGGTATAATTCACCCCTCCACTTT
many | TRBD2 | TRBJ2-1 | TRBV4-2 | CASSPTRGLAGVSEQFF | TGTGCCAGCAGCCCGACCCGGGGACTAGCGGGAGTTAGTGAGCAGTTCTTC
many | . | TRBJ2-4 | TRBV5-1 | CASSPSLEGQKNIQYF | TGCGCCAGCAGCCCCTCCCTGGAGGGGCAAAAAAACATTCAGTACTTC
many | . | TRBJ2-2 | TRBV7-2 | CASSLNSMWELFF | TGTGCCAGCAGCTTAAACTCAATGTGGGAGCTGTTTTTT
many | TRBD2 | TRBJ2-5 | TRBV28 | CASGTSGQETQYF | TGTGCCAGCGGAACTAGCGGCCAAGAGACCCAGTACTTC
many | . | TRBJ1-1 | TRBV7-2 | CASSVGRTNTEAFF | TGTGCCAGCAGCGTAGGACGGACGAACACTGAAGCTTTCTTT
many | . | TRBJ2-2 | TRBV5-1 | CASSLDGRRNTGELFF | TGCGCCAGCAGCTTGGATGGGAGACGGAACACCGGGGAGCTGTTTTTT
many | . | TRBJ1-3 | TRBV14 | CASSQDLLGTGNTIYF | TGTGCCAGCAGCCAAGATCTCCTTGGCACTGGAAACACCATATATTTT
many | . | TRBJ1-3 | TRBV6-5 | CASSNLGGNTIYF | TGTGCCAGCAGTAACTTAGGGGGAAACACCATATATTTT
many | . | TRBJ1-3 | TRBV20-1 | CSAQIGVTPARGNTIYF | TGCAGTGCTCAGATAGGGGTGACACCTGCCCGGGGAAACACCATATATTTT
many | TRBD1 | TRBJ2-7 | TRBV4-3 | CASSQDRGQSSYEQYF | TGCGCCAGCAGCCAAGATAGGGGACAGAGCTCCTACGAGCAGTACTTC
many | . | TRBJ1-2 | TRBV7-2 | CATQGRPDPNYGYTF | TGTGCCACCCAGGGTCGGCCAGATCCTAACTATGGCTACACCTTC
many | . | TRBJ2-3 | TRBV5-1 | CASSTPGGGSTDTQYF | TGCGCCAGCAGCACGCCCGGGGGTGGAAGCACAGATACGCAGTATTTT
many | . | TRBJ2-5 | TRBV7-8 | CASSLDKETQYF | TGTGCCAGCAGCTTAGACAAGGAGACCCAGTACTTC
many | . | TRBJ2-1 | TRBV5-1 | CASSLAVGTPSYNEQFF | TGCGCCAGCAGCTTGGCCGTCGGGACTCCTTCCTACAATGAGCAGTTCTTC
many | TRBD1 | TRBJ2-3 | TRBV11-2 | CASTSSGRGYTDTQYF | TGTGCCAGCACCTCGTCGGGCAGGGGGTACACAGATACGCAGTATTTT
many | . | TRBJ2-5 | TRBV5-1 | CASSLYLQETQYF | TGCGCCAGCAGCTTGTACTTACAAGAGACCCAGTACTTC
many | . | TRBJ2-7 | TRBV7-9 | CASSYAELSYEQYF | TGTGCCAGCAGCTACGCCGAGCTGTCCTACGAGCAGTACTTC
many | TRBD2 | TRBJ2-7 | TRBV9 | CASSVGTSGSSYEQYF | TGTGCCAGCAGCGTAGGGACTAGCGGGAGCTCCTACGAGCAGTACTTC
many | TRBD1 | TRBJ1-5 | TRBV20-1 | CSATGTAYSQPQHF | TGCAGTGCGACCGGGACAGCTTACAGTCAGCCCCAGCATTTT
. | . | TRBJ2-3 | TRBV7-2 | CASSTPHRRTDTQYF | TGTGCCAGCAGCACCCCCCACAGGCGCACAGATACGCAGTATTTT
many | TRBD1 | TRBJ2-5 | TRBV10-1 | CASIGQGGETQYF | TGCGCCAGCATCGGACAGGGGGGAGAGACCCAGTACTTC
many | . | TRBJ2-3 | TRBV20-1 | CSATRGNTDTQYF | TGCAGTGCTACCCGCGGGAACACAGATACGCAGTATTTT
many | . | TRBJ1-1 | TRBV7-9 | CASSPTSLGNTEAFF | TGTGCCAGCAGCCCTACTTCTTTGGGGAACACTGAAGCTTTCTTT
many | TRBD2 | TRBJ2-1 | TRBV12-3/TRBV12-4 | CASSLPPSGSDEQFF | TGTGCCAGCAGTTTACCTCCTAGCGGGAGTGATGAGCAGTTCTTC
many | . | TRBJ1-4 | TRBV29-1 | CSVGGDEKLFF | TGCAGCGTTGGAGGGGATGAAAAACTGTTTTTT
. | TRBD2 | TRBJ2-1 | TRBV20-1 | CSAWPGLAGDNEQFF | TGCAGTGCTTGGCCGGGACTAGCGGGAGATAATGAGCAGTTCTTC
many | . | TRBJ2-2 | TRBV7-2 | CASSFDGANTGELFF | TGTGCCAGCAGCTTCGACGGAGCGAACACCGGGGAGCTGTTTTTT
many | . | TRBJ2-7 | TRBV28 | CASSILRDEQYF | TGTGCCAGCAGTATACTCCGAGACGAGCAGTACTTC
many | . | TRBJ2-5 | TRBV5-1 | CASSLGGGLQETQYF | TGCGCCAGCAGCTTGGGAGGCGGGCTGCAGGAGACCCAGTACTTC
many | . | TRBJ2-5 | TRBV5-1 | CASSLAPQETQYF | TGCGCCAGCAGCTTGGCCCCCCAAGAGACCCAGTACTTC
many | TRBD1 | TRBJ2-7 | TRBV7-8 | CASSLVADRAYEQYF | TGTGCCAGCAGCTTAGTTGCGGACAGGGCCTACGAGCAGTACTTC
many | . | TRBJ2-2 | TRBV6-5 | CASSYSLADMGNTGELFF | TGTGCCAGCAGTTACTCTCTTGCGGACATGGGGAACACCGGGGAGCTGTTTTTT
few | . | TRBJ1-6 | TRBV4-2 | CASSQEGTRGSPLHF | TGTGCCAGCAGCCAAGAAGGCACCAGGGGCTCACCCCTCCACTTT